This T cell receptor beta chain was documented in a study of blood T cell repertoires in COVID-19. Study details: Acute-phase and convalescent COVID-19 samples originated in the United States, Italy and Spain. From T cells, B-cell-depleted T cells, or PBMCs came the material, which was cDNA or gDNA.

How the authors handled the data: It was from reference gene primer amplification that nucleated cell counts were estimated. The data were produced by immunoSEQ multiplex PCR, yet TCRdb's version contains in-frame clones alone and is incomplete. That table gives V, J and clone size, and the DNA gave D and trimming. The repertoire includes 120,000 or so clones, almost 70% of them detected once, and approximately 2% sits in the top ten. The V end lost 3 bases, the J end lost 8 bases, and 18 bases lay between the germline ends. CDR3 length: 14 residues. The V gene's germline CDR1 is DFQATT and CDR2 SNEGSKA (reference sequence).

This TCR came from a woman aged 65 to 85 with acute or convalescent COVID-19. The chain couples TRBV20-1 to TRBJ2-3, with D possibly matching TRBD2 (7 bases). The sequenced material came from peripheral blood. Written as DNA, the CDR3 is TGCAGTGCTAGTCTGGGGGGGGCTCGGAGTACGCAGTATTTT. Protein sequence: CSASLGGARSTQYF.